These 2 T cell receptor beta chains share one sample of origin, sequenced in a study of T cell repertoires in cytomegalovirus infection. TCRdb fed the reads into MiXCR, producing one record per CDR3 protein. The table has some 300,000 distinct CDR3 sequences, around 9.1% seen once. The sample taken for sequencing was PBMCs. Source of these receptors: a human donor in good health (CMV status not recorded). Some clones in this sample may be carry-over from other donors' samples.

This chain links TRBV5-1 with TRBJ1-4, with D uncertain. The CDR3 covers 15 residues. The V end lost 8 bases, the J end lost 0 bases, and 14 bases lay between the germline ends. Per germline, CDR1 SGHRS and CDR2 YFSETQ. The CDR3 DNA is TGCGCCAGGAGCACCGTACCTGCAACTAATGAAAAACTGTTTTTT. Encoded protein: CARSTVPATNEKLFF.

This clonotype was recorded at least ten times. CDR3 in DNA: TGTGCCAGCAGCTTAGCGGGAAACACAGATACGCAGTATTTT. Its translation is CASSLAGNTDTQYF. This sequence joins TRBV7-2 and TRBJ2-3, with unresolved D. Germline V lookup: CDR1 SGHTA, CDR2 FQGNSA. Trimming took off 0 bases at V and 2 bases at J, with 6 bases between the two ends. The CDR3 extends over 14 amino acids.